The next 22 T cell receptor beta chains were all read from a single sample in a study of cytomegalovirus exposure and HLA in healthy donors. Produced via immunoSEQ multiplex PCR; TCRdb's table is partial and in-frame only. Among about 73,000 clones listed, around 94% were seen once. Sequences were obtained from PBMCs. The receptors here all came from a woman aged 18-35 years in good health and CMV-seropositive.

This clone has just one count. This chain uses TRBV4-1 with TRBJ2-3; 8 nucleotides align to TRBD1. The CDR3 is made up of 15 amino acids. CDR1 MGHRA and CDR2 YSYEKL come from the germline V gene. Trimming cost V 4 bases and J 5 bases; bases outside gene matches: 8. This chain's CDR3 is CASSPGQGGKDTQYF. In nucleotides, the CDR3 is TGCGCCAGCAGCCCAGGACAGGGTGGGAAAGATACGCAGTATTTT.

The V call is TRBV27, the J call TRBJ2-7; D not resolved. The germline V and J ends were trimmed by 0 bases and 4 bases, with 13 bases remaining between them. Looked up from germline, CDR1 is MNHEY and CDR2 is SMNVEV (reference sequence). CDR3 length: 15 amino acids. This CDR3 is CASSLSSSSRYEQYF. As DNA, the CDR3 is TGTGCCAGCAGTTTATCGTCGTCTTCCAGGTACGAGCAGTACTTC.

V usage is TRBV6-1 and J usage is TRBJ1-5, with 9 bases matching TRBD1. Trimming took 7 bases from V and 6 from J; bases not matched to a gene: 10. CDR1 and CDR2 (germline): MNHNS, SASEGT. The CDR3 is 15 amino acids. CDR3 loop: CASKEQGAVRQPQHF. In DNA form, the CDR3 reads TGTGCCAGCAAAGAACAGGGGGCTGTACGTCAGCCCCAGCATTTT.

The rearrangement joins TRBV6-5 to TRBJ2-5; 8 bases are shared with TRBD1. Germline loops: CDR1 MNHEY, CDR2 SVGAGI. V lost 0 bases, J lost 4 bases, and 4 bases stayed unmatched. The CDR3 length is 15 residues. The CDR3 sequence: CASSYSQGARETQYF. The CDR3 bases are TGTGCCAGCAGTTACTCGCAGGGGGCCCGAGAGACCCAGTACTTC.

The chain recombines TRBV7-9 with TRBJ2-2; perhaps TRBD2 as D (5 bases). The CDR3 is 14 residues long. Per germline, CDR1 SEHNR and CDR2 FQNEAQ (reference sequence). Trimming shortened V by 10 bases and J by 0 bases, and 12 bases separated the two germline ends. CDR3 nucleotides: TGTGCCACTGAGGGATTTCCGAACACCGGGGAGCTGTTTTTT. Translation: CATEGFPNTGELFF.

The chain links TRBV9 to TRBJ2-1, with D perhaps matching TRBD2 (8 bases). The CDR3 length is 15 residues. Trimming shortened V by 2 bases and J by 5 bases, and 14 bases separated the two germline ends. Germline V lookup: CDR1 SGDLS, CDR2 YYNGEE. The CDR3 spells CASSVPGRGHNEQFF. CDR3 in DNA: TGTGCCAGCAGCGTGCCCGGGAGGGGGCACAATGAGCAGTTCTTC.

The J gene is TRBJ1-6, the V gene TRBV5-1; 8 bases are shared with TRBD1. The germline CDR1 and CDR2 sequences are SGHRS and YFSETQ. V lost 3 bases, J lost 10 bases, and 12 bases stayed unmatched. The CDR3 totals 16 residues. CDR3 DNA sequence: TGCGCCAGCAGCTCGCGGACAGGGCAGAGAGGGTCACCCCTCCACTTT. Its translation is CASSSRTGQRGSPLHF.

This chain uses TRBV30 with TRBJ1-6; tentative D call: TRBD1 (6 bases). In germline, CDR1 is GTSNPN, CDR2 SVGIG (reference sequence). V was clipped by 3 bases and J by 7 bases, with 16 bases between them. The CDR3 has 15 residues. The CDR3 region is CAWSERAGGNSPLHF. The CDR3 DNA reads as TGTGCCTGGAGCGAACGGGCGGGGGGCAATTCACCCCTCCACTTT. Based on the CDR3 plus reference TRBV30 and TRBJ1-6, the full variable domain is SQTIHQWPATLVQPVGSPLSLECTVEGTSNPNLYWYRQAAGRGLQLLFYSVGIGQISSEVPQNLSASRPQDRQFILSSKKLLLSDSGFYLCAWSERAGGNSPLHFGNGTRLTVT.

This rearrangement joins TRBV30 to TRBJ2-5; 7 nucleotides match TRBD2. The V and J ends lost 0 bases and 2 bases, in that order; junction bases with no gene match: 3. Germline CDR1 GTSNPN, CDR2 SVGIG (reference sequence). This CDR3 comprises 14 residues. The CDR3 loop is CAWSVWGGQETQYF. In DNA form, the CDR3 reads TGTGCCTGGAGTGTATGGGGGGGGCAAGAGACCCAGTACTTC.

The V call is TRBV7-8, the J call TRBJ1-1; D is possibly TRBD1 (6 bases). V was cut by 3 bases and J by 4 bases, with 9 bases left in between. Germline V gene data show CDR1 as SGHVS and CDR2 as FQNEAQ. The CDR3 spans 13 residues. The CDR3 loop is CASSFQGGTEAFF. Written as DNA, the CDR3 is TGTGCCAGCAGCTTTCAAGGGGGCACTGAAGCTTTCTTT.

The chain couples TRBV28 to TRBJ1-5, with TRBD1 identical over 10 bases. From germline, CDR1 is MDHEN and CDR2 SYDVKM. Trimming cost V 4 bases and J 6 bases; bases outside gene matches: 3. This CDR3 region has 14 residues. The DNA of the CDR3 is TGTGCCAGCAGTTCGACAGGGGGCAGTCAGCCCCAGCATTTT. Encoded protein: CASSSTGGSQPQHF.

The V and J genes are TRBV7-2 and TRBJ1-5; D possibly corresponds to TRBD1 (6 bases). Germline assignment: CDR1 SGHTA and CDR2 FQGNSA. The CDR3 consists of 16 residues. V was trimmed by 5 bases and J by 3 bases, leaving 17 bases between them. For the CDR3, the DNA is TGTGCCAGCAGCCCAGACGCGGGGGCCTCCAATCAGCCCCAGCATTTT. Protein sequence: CASSPDAGASNQPQHF. The full variable domain, with the rest looked up from reference TRBV7-2 and TRBJ1-5, is GAGVSQSPSNKVTEKGKDVELRCDPISGHTALYWYRQSLGQGLEFLIYFQGNSAPDKSGLPSDRFSAERTGGSVSTLTIQRTQQEDSAVYLCASSPDAGASNQPQHFGDGTRLSIL.

The rearrangement joins TRBV5-8 to TRBJ2-7; a weak D match, TRBD2 (6 bases). This CDR3 region has 14 residues. Germline loops: CDR1 SGHTS, CDR2 YDEGEE. V was trimmed by 1 base and J by 3 bases, leaving 11 bases between them. The CDR3 loop is CASSLRTAGYEQYF. The DNA of the CDR3 is TGTGCCAGCAGCTTGAGAACAGCGGGCTACGAGCAGTACTTC.

This rearrangement joins TRBV2 to TRBJ2-3; TRBD2 aligns across 14 bases. The CDR3 totals 15 residues. The V segment lost 7 bases and the J segment 4 bases; nucleotides outside the gene matches: 4. Germline CDR1 and CDR2: SNHLY and FYNNEI. DNA for the CDR3: TGTGCCAGCAAGAAGACTAGCGGGGGGGCAGATACGCAGTATTTT. This sequence encodes CASKKTSGGADTQYF.

This chain joins TRBV6-5 and TRBJ2-1; TRBD2 is a possible D gene (5 bases). Per germline, CDR1 MNHEY and CDR2 SVGAGI. The CDR3 spans 14 residues. The V end was cut by 4 bases, the J end by 8 bases, with 15 bases between. In DNA, the CDR3 is TGTGCCAGCAGTTCCTCCGGGGAGTTTCATGAGCAGTTCTTC. It codes for CASSSSGEFHEQFF.

The chain links TRBV4-3 to TRBJ2-7; no clear D. Germline-derived CDR1 and CDR2 are LGHNA and YSLEER. With 4 bases removed from V and 7 bases from J, the gap between germline ends came to 17 bases. The CDR3 sequence is 14 residues long. The CDR3 DNA sequence: TGCGCCAGCAGCCCCGGTGTAATAGCCTCTGAGCAGTACTTC. Amino acids: CASSPGVIASEQYF.

This sequence joins TRBV7-6 and TRBJ2-7; 8 positions match TRBD1. CDR1 SGHVS and CDR2 FNYEAQ come from the germline V gene. The trim removed 6 bases at V and 0 bases at J, leaving 10 bases unmatched. The CDR3 has 16 residues. CDR3 nucleotide sequence: TGTGCCAGCAGTCCTACCACTCAGGGGGCCTCCTACGAGCAGTACTTC. It encodes CASSPTTQGASYEQYF.

The V call is TRBV6-6, the J call TRBJ2-7, with 8 bases fitting TRBD1. V shed 4 bases, J shed 4 bases, and the junction held 0 bases outside the gene matches. The CDR3 consists of 12 residues. CDR1 and CDR2 (germline): MNHNY, SVGAGI (reference sequence). The CDR3 DNA reads TGTGCCAGCAGTTGGACAGGGTACGAGCAGTACTTC. Encoded protein: CASSWTGYEQYF.

The V and J genes are TRBV23-1 and TRBJ1-1; 7 bases agree with TRBD1. TRBV23-1 is known as an ORF, though its function is uncertain. CDR3 size: 18 residues. V lost 2 bases, J lost 5 bases, and 17 bases stayed unmatched. The CDR3 DNA reads as TGCGCCAGCAGTCAACCGGAAACCGCGACAGGGCGGATTACTGAAGCTTTCTTT. Its protein product is CASSQPETATGRITEAFF.

The rearrangement joins TRBV5-1 to TRBJ1-2, with 9 positions matching TRBD1. CDR1 and CDR2 (germline): SGHRS, YFSETQ. The J segment lost 4 bases and the V segment lost 5 bases, leaving 6 bases of the junction unmatched. This CDR3 is built from 14 residues. The CDR3 coding sequence is TGCGCCAGCAGTCAAACAGGGGGCGGCTATGGCTACACCTTC. Amino acids: CASSQTGGGYGYTF.

The chain combines TRBV18 with TRBJ1-1, with 9 bases fitting TRBD1. The junction had 12 bases not matched to a gene; V was cut back by 6 bases and J by 4 bases. This CDR3 is 16 amino acids long. CDR1 is KGHSH, CDR2 LQKENI, per germline. The CDR3 DNA reads TGTGCCAGCTCGTCTGGACAGGGGAGATGGAGCACTGAAGCTTTCTTT. It encodes CASSSGQGRWSTEAFF.

The chain carries TRBV28 and TRBJ1-3; D is uncertain. Trimming stripped 8 bases from V and 2 bases from J, with 10 bases between. This CDR3 contains 13 residues. In germline, CDR1 is MDHEN, CDR2 SYDVKM. The CDR3 region is CASAEVTGNTIYF. Written as DNA, the CDR3 is TGTGCCAGCGCCGAGGTAACTGGAAACACCATATATTTT.